A single sample gave rise to the 14 T cell receptor beta chains below, sequenced in a study of T cells in Graves' hyperthyroidism and ophthalmopathy. Amplification of TCR beta CDR3 regions used RNA as the template. TCR CDR3 regions were first amplified by RT-PCR with HTBI primers. TCRdb recomputed calls from the multiplex PCR reads with MiXCR, one row per CDR3 protein. The profile shows some 550,000 distinct CDR3 sequences, around 20% of them singletons. The specimen was blood. These receptors were taken from a man in his late teens or twenties with Graves' hyperthyroidism.

There are many counts of this clonotype. The chain couples TRBV2 to TRBJ2-7; 7 positions match TRBD2. V lost 1 base, J lost 2 bases, and 5 bases stayed unmatched. The CDR3 is 15 amino acids. Germline V lookup: CDR1 SNHLY, CDR2 FYNNEI. The CDR3 DNA sequence: TGTGCCAGCAGTGAAGGGCGGGGGACCCCCTACGAGCAGTACTTC. Protein sequence: CASSEGRGTPYEQYF.

This clonotype was counted at least ten times. The gene calls are TRBV7-9 and TRBJ1-5; TRBD1 might be the D (5 bases). Germline CDR1 reads SEHNR; CDR2 reads FQNEAQ (reference sequence). V lost 9 bases to trimming and J lost 5 bases, with 14 bases between them. The CDR3 contains 13 residues. The CDR3 loop reads CASALGGYQPQHF. CDR3 in DNA: TGTGCCAGTGCCTTGGGGGGGTATCAGCCCCAGCATTTT.

This clonotype was detected many times. J is TRBJ2-5 and V is TRBV2; D ambiguous. V gave up 1 base and J gave up 1 base, with 13 bases separating them. The V gene's germline CDR1 is SNHLY and CDR2 FYNNEI. The CDR3 totals 16 residues. This CDR3 reads CASSEGWGWGQETQYF. Written as DNA, the CDR3 is TGTGCCAGCAGTGAAGGATGGGGATGGGGCCAAGAGACCCAGTACTTC.

This clonotype was counted ten times or more. V gene TRBV10-3 combines with J gene TRBJ1-1; D is undetermined. CDR3 length: 13 amino acids. Germline V gene data show CDR1 as ENHRY and CDR2 as SYGVKD. Deletions cut 7 bases from V and 3 bases from J, with 12 bases between. CDR3 in DNA: TGTGCCATCAAAAAGGATCCGTACACTGAAGCTTTCTTT. Translation gives CAIKKDPYTEAFF.

This clonotype has just a few counts. V gene TRBV20-1 combines with J gene TRBJ2-2; D possibly matches TRBD1 or TRBD2 (5 bases each). Trimming stripped 5 bases from V and 4 bases from J, with 20 bases between. Per germline, CDR1 DFQATT and CDR2 SNEGSKA (reference sequence). There are 16 residues in the CDR3. In DNA form, the CDR3 reads TGCAGTGCTCTGGTCATGGGGCAGGGACCCACCGGGGAGCTGTTTTTT. It codes for CSALVMGQGPTGELFF.

This clonotype was seen at least ten times. V usage is TRBV6-5 and J usage is TRBJ1-1; D unresolved. The CDR3 has 15 residues. Germline V CDR1 and CDR2: MNHEY, SVGAGI. With 1 base removed from V and 1 base from J, the gap between germline ends came to 10 bases. CDR3 DNA sequence: TGTGCCAGCAGTTACTACCGGGATGCGAACACTGAAGCTTTCTTT. It specifies CASSYYRDANTEAFF.

This clonotype was seen many times. The CDR3 sequence: CASSQDEGLAGVYEQYF. The CDR3, as DNA: TGCGCCAGCAGCCAAGATGAGGGGCTAGCGGGGGTTTACGAGCAGTACTTC. The chain has TRBV4-1 and TRBJ2-7; 10 bases line up with TRBD2. The CDR3 runs 17 residues. CDR1 is MGHRA, CDR2 YSYEKL, per germline. V lost 0 bases and J lost 4; bases outside the gene matches: 9.

This clonotype came up many times. This sequence joins TRBV29-1 and TRBJ2-7; D may match TRBD1 or TRBD2 (5 bases each). The germline CDR1 and CDR2 sequences are SQVTM and ANQGSEA. Trimming took 3 bases from V and 2 from J, leaving 11 bases between them. This CDR3 spans 13 amino acids. CDR3 DNA sequence: TGCAGCGTTGAGTCGCAGGGACCCTACGAGCAGTACTTC. Its protein is CSVESQGPYEQYF.

This clonotype was recorded many times. The chain has TRBV11-2 and TRBJ2-7, with 9 bases fitting TRBD1. After removal of 3 bases from V and 1 base from J, the junction contained 4 bases not matched to a gene. Germline CDR1 reads SGHAT; CDR2 reads FQNNGV. The CDR3 totals 15 residues. For the CDR3, the DNA is TGTGCCAGCAGCTTCTACAGGGGGCCGTCCTACGAGCAGTACTTC. Translation: CASSFYRGPSYEQYF.

The V and J genes are TRBV18 and TRBJ1-6; D is undetermined. This CDR3 has 14 residues. V dropped 4 bases and J dropped 13 bases, with 17 bases sitting between them. In germline, CDR1 is KGHSH, CDR2 LQKENI. The CDR3 DNA reads as TGTGCCAGCTCACTGGAAGGCCCCCCGGTGCCCCTCCACTTT. It specifies CASSLEGPPVPLHF.

The sample holds many counts of this clonotype. This chain links TRBV12-3 or TRBV12-4 with TRBJ2-2; 9 bases align to TRBD2. This CDR3 has 16 residues. The J segment lost 0 bases and the V segment lost 4 bases, leaving 3 bases of the junction unmatched. CDR3 nucleotides: TGTGCCAGCAGTTCCTCTAGCGGGGCGAACACCGGGGAGCTGTTTTTT. It is translated as CASSSSSGANTGELFF.

The chain joins TRBV3-1 to TRBJ2-7; D is undetermined. The CDR3 consists of 16 residues. The ends were cut back, 0 bases at V and 0 bases at J, with 12 bases in the middle. The germline V gene has CDR1 LGHDT and CDR2 YNNKEL (reference sequence). CDR3 amino acids: CASSQDEASLSYEQYF. CDR3 coding DNA: TGTGCCAGCAGCCAAGATGAGGCCTCCCTCTCCTACGAGCAGTACTTC.

This clonotype was found many times. The chain couples TRBV7-2 to TRBJ1-2, with D unclear. Trimming left V 0 bases short and J 2 bases short, with 13 bases between. This CDR3 contains 16 residues. Germline V CDR1 and CDR2: SGHTA, FQGNSA. The CDR3 nucleotides read TGTGCCAGCAGCTTAGCTATTGCCTTCTCGAACTATGGCTACACCTTC. Protein: CASSLAIAFSNYGYTF.

This clonotype was recorded a few times. The gene calls are TRBV3-1 and TRBJ1-1; D remains ambiguous. CDR1 and CDR2 from the germline V gene are LGHDT and YNNKEL (reference sequence). V gave up 1 base and J gave up 11 bases, with 14 bases separating them. This CDR3 has 13 residues. The CDR3 reads CASSQASGSSAFF. Written as DNA, the CDR3 is TGTGCCAGCAGCCAAGCCTCCGGGAGCTCGGCTTTCTTT.